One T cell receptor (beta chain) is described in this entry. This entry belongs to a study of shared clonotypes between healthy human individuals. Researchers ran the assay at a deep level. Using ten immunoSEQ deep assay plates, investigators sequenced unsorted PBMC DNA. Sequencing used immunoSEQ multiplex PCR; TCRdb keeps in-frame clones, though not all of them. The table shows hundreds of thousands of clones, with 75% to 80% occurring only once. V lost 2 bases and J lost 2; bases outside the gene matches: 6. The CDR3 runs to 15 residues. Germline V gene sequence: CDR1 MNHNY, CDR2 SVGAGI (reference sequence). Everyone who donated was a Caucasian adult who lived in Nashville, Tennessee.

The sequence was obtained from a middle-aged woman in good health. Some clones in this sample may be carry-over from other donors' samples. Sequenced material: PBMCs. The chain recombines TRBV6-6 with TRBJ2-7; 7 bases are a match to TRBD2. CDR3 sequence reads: CASSYETSRTYEQYF. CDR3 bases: TGTGCCAGCAGTTACGAGACTAGCCGCACCTACGAGCAGTACTTC.